A single sample gave rise to the 10 T cell receptor beta chains below, sequenced in a study of CD8 T cells in ankylosing spondylitis. One entry per CDR3 protein results from TCRdb running MiXCR on the 5' RACE reads. Found here are 150,000 to 200,000 distinct CDR3 sequences, roughly 11% of them singletons; the top ten hold under 35%. The sequencing input was blood, either unsorted or a sorted T cell fraction (not recorded which). These receptors originate from a male donor with ankylosing spondylitis or in good health (not recorded which).

This clonotype was observed a handful of times. The rearrangement uses TRBV10-2 and TRBJ2-5, with TRBD1 identical over 9 bases. The CDR3 contains 15 residues. Losses at the gene ends were 8 bases for V and 6 bases for J; bases not matched to a gene: 13. Germline V gives CDR1 WSHSY, CDR2 SAAADI. CDR3 DNA: TGCGCCAGCTCTAAATCGGGACAGGGACTAAAGACCCAGTACTTC. This encodes CASSKSGQGLKTQYF.

This clonotype was counted ten times or more. The V call is TRBV5-1, the J call TRBJ2-1; 10 bases line up with TRBD2. This CDR3 comprises 14 residues. Germline V CDR1 and CDR2: SGHRS, YFSETQ. Unmatched junction bases numbered 4, after V lost 7 bases and J lost 3 bases. The CDR3 DNA is TGCGCCAGCTCCCGGACTAGCGGCTACAATGAGCAGTTCTTC. Residues: CASSRTSGYNEQFF.

This clonotype was counted many times. This rearrangement joins TRBV2 to TRBJ1-2, with D uncertain. The CDR3 has 12 residues. Trimming took off 4 bases at V and 0 bases at J, with 3 bases between the two ends. Per germline, CDR1 SNHLY and CDR2 FYNNEI. The CDR3 nucleotides read TGTGCCAGCAGTGTGTCTAACTATGGCTACACCTTC. Protein: CASSVSNYGYTF.

At least ten counts were recorded for this clonotype. This chain links TRBV28 with TRBJ2-2; tentative D call: TRBD2 (6 bases). Between the trimmed V and J ends, which lost 6 bases and 1 base, there was a span of 18 bases. The germline V gene encodes CDR1 MDHEN and CDR2 SYDVKM. This CDR3 is built from 17 residues. The CDR3 loop is CASRFRLGLVNTGELFF. The CDR3 nucleotides are TGTGCCAGCAGATTTCGCTTGGGACTGGTGAACACCGGGGAGCTGTTTTTT. The full variable domain, with the rest looked up from reference TRBV28 and TRBJ2-2, is DVKVTQSSRYLVKRTGEKVFLECVQDMDHENMFWYRQDPGLGLRLIYFSYDVKMKEKGDIPEGYSVSREKKERFSLILESASTNQTSMYLCASRFRLGLVNTGELFFGEGSRLTVL.

This clonotype showed up many times. V is TRBV12-3 or TRBV12-4 and J is TRBJ1-5; no firm D call. The CDR3 spans 18 residues. V was pared by 1 base and J by 2 bases, with 18 bases between. This CDR3 reads CASSLVVSTSAGNQPQHF. The CDR3 nucleotides are TGTGCCAGCAGTTTAGTCGTTTCGACCTCCGCGGGCAATCAGCCCCAGCATTTT.

This clonotype was counted a few times. This chain uses TRBV7-2 with TRBJ2-3; 8 bases are shared with TRBD1. There are 12 residues in the CDR3. Trimming cost V 4 bases and J 11 bases; bases outside gene matches: 5. Germline CDR1 and CDR2: SGHTA and FQGNSA. CDR3 sequence reads: CASSSGQGRQYF. As DNA, the CDR3 is TGTGCCAGCAGCTCAGGACAGGGAAGGCAGTATTTT.

This clonotype was found many times. This sequence joins TRBV3-1 and TRBJ2-5; no reliable D call. From germline, CDR1 is LGHDT and CDR2 YNNKEL (reference sequence). The V gene lost 1 base and the J gene lost 4 bases, with 19 bases spanning the gap. This CDR3 spans 17 amino acids. CDR3 bases: TGTGCCAGCAGCCAAGTTCCTCTCGTGGATGGTCGAGAGACCCAGTACTTC. Translation: CASSQVPLVDGRETQYF.

The chain couples TRBV20-1 to TRBJ2-7; 7 bases map to TRBD2. V dropped 5 bases and J dropped 0; count of bases not matched to a gene: 10. The CDR3 runs 15 residues. Germline loops: CDR1 DFQATT, CDR2 SNEGSKA (reference sequence). The CDR3 region is CSAQAGRGSSYEQYF. The CDR3, as DNA: TGCAGTGCTCAAGCGGGGAGGGGTAGCTCCTACGAGCAGTACTTC.

This clonotype was seen many times. The rearrangement joins TRBV18 to TRBJ1-5, with 7 bases aligning to TRBD1. Trimming cost V 2 bases and J 1 base; bases outside gene matches: 8. There are 17 residues in the CDR3. Germline values: CDR1 KGHSH, CDR2 LQKENI. CDR3 nucleotides: TGTGCCAGCTCACCAGAGATCACGGGACAGAGCAATCAGCCCCAGCATTTT. This translates into CASSPEITGQSNQPQHF.

This clonotype occurred a few times. The gene calls are TRBV27 and TRBJ2-3; TRBD1 matches 7 bases. The trim removed 6 bases at V and 2 bases at J, leaving 14 bases unmatched. The CDR3 has 17 residues. Germline V lookup: CDR1 MNHEY, CDR2 SMNVEV (reference sequence). CDR3 region: CASSRGRGQIHTDTQYF. In nucleotides, the CDR3 is TGTGCCAGCAGCCGAGGAAGGGGGCAGATACACACAGATACGCAGTATTTT.